The rows below give T cell receptor beta chains drawn from one sample of a study of blood T cell repertoires in COVID-19. TCRdb's table, derived via immunoSEQ multiplex PCR, lists solely in-frame clones and lacks some. This repertoire shows about 400,000 clones, roughly 87% found once; its top ten account for roughly 2%. Source material: PBMCs or T cells enriched from blood (not recorded which). These TCRs come from a woman aged 40-49 years with acute COVID-19. The CDR3 runs from the conserved cysteine through the conserved F or W. A D gene is named only where the DNA matches it firmly. Clone sizes are given selectively: once, few, many, or a class where the clone is expanded.

clone_size	d_call	v_call	j_call	cdr3_aa	cdr3_nt
-	-	TRBV5-5	TRBJ1-5	CASSLAGGIHQPQHF	TGTGCCAGCAGCTTGGCCGGGGGTATCCATCAGCCCCAGCATTTT
-	-	TRBV30	TRBJ1-5	CAWSARRVGQPQHF	TGTGCCTGGAGTGCTAGGCGGGTGGGTCAGCCCCAGCATTTT
-	TRBD2	TRBV11-2	TRBJ2-1	CASSSLSGGYNEQFF	TGTGCCAGCAGCTCCCTTAGCGGGGGCTACAATGAGCAGTTCTTC
-	TRBD2	TRBV4-1	TRBJ2-1	CASSQERLAGRSNEQFF	TGCGCCAGCAGCCAAGAGAGACTAGCGGGGAGATCGAATGAGCAGTTCTTC
-	-	TRBV19	TRBJ1-2	CASSWGTYINYGYTF	TGTGCCAGTAGTTGGGGGACTTATATTAACTATGGCTACACCTTC
-	-	TRBV18	TRBJ2-5	CASSRGIQETQYF	TGTGCCAGCTCTCGGGGGATCCAAGAGACCCAGTACTTC
-	TRBD1	TRBV9	TRBJ1-5	CASLPTGVSNQPQHF	TGTGCCAGCTTACCCACAGGGGTTAGCAATCAGCCCCAGCATTTT
-	-	TRBV6-5	TRBJ1-1	CASSPLQGSTEAFF	TGTGCCAGCAGTCCCCTTCAGGGGAGCACTGAAGCTTTCTTT
-	-	TRBV2	TRBJ1-1	CARGGFGSLNTEAFF	TGTGCCAGGGGGGGTTTCGGATCCCTGAACACTGAAGCTTTCTTT
-	-	TRBV30	TRBJ1-4	CAWSLSEGPTEKLFF	TGTGCCTGGAGCCTCTCGGAGGGACCAACTGAAAAACTGTTTTTT
-	-	TRBV4-2	TRBJ1-2	CASSQSGLYNYGYTF	TGTGCCAGCAGCCAATCGGGACTTTATAACTATGGCTACACCTTC
-	TRBD1	TRBV6-2/TRBV6-3	TRBJ2-2	CASSSPLGTGGNTGELFF	TGTGCCAGCAGTTCACCACTCGGGACAGGGGGCAACACCGGGGAGCTGTTTTTT
once	TRBD1	TRBV7-9	TRBJ1-4	CASSRGQENEKLFF	TGTGCCAGCAGCCGCGGACAGGAGAATGAAAAACTGTTTTTT
-	TRBD2	TRBV6-1	TRBJ2-3	CASSESGGEADTQYF	TGTGCCAGCAGTGAAAGCGGGGGCGAGGCAGATACGCAGTATTTT
-	-	TRBV20-1	TRBJ1-3	CSASKGMAGNTIYF	TGCAGTGCTAGTAAGGGGATGGCTGGAAACACCATATATTTT
-	-	TRBV11-3	TRBJ2-2	CASSLGAATGELFF	TGTGCCAGCAGCTTAGGTGCGGCGACCGGGGAGCTGTTTTTT
-	-	TRBV30	TRBJ1-5	CAWSDSWNQPQHF	TGTGCCTGGAGCGACAGTTGGAATCAGCCCCAGCATTTT
-	TRBD1	TRBV5-4	TRBJ1-6	CASSLGPGGAGNSPLHF	TGTGCCAGCAGCTTGGGTCCAGGGGGCGCCGGTAATTCACCCCTCCACTTT
many	-	TRBV5-8	TRBJ1-5	CASSLILLDQPQHF	TGTGCCAGCAGCTTGATTTTATTAGATCAGCCCCAGCATTTT
few	-	TRBV10-1	TRBJ1-6	CASSKTVQDNSPLHF	TGCGCCAGCTCCAAGACCGTCCAGGATAATTCACCCCTCCACTTT
few	-	TRBV4-1	TRBJ1-6	CASSRTPGGAPLHF	TGCGCCAGCAGCCGAACCCCGGGCGGGGCACCCCTCCACTTT
-	-	TRBV4-1	TRBJ2-5	CASSQGTVLQETQYF	TGCGCCAGCAGCCAAGGTACAGTACTCCAAGAGACCCAGTACTTC
-	-	TRBV6-6	TRBJ2-7	CASSPQRHEQYF	TGTGCCAGCAGCCCCCAGCGGCACGAGCAGTACTTC
-	TRBD1	TRBV24-1	TRBJ2-1	CATSVRGRENEQFF	TGTGCCACCAGTGTTAGGGGGCGCGAAAATGAGCAGTTCTTC
-	-	TRBV7-2	TRBJ1-1	CASSLWSQGRNTEAFF	TGTGCCAGCAGCTTATGGTCCCAGGGGCGGAACACTGAAGCTTTCTTT
-	TRBD1	TRBV12-3/TRBV12-4	TRBJ1-2	CASRPQGAGGYTF	TGTGCCAGCAGACCACAGGGGGCTGGTGGCTACACCTTC
-	TRBD2	TRBV2	TRBJ2-3	CASSDTSGGLLGDTQYF	TGTGCCAGCAGTGATACTAGCGGGGGCTTATTGGGAGATACGCAGTATTTT
once	-	TRBV29-1	TRBJ2-1	CSAPIWDNYNEQFF	TGCAGCGCCCCTATTTGGGACAACTACAATGAGCAGTTCTTC
-	TRBD1	TRBV27	TRBJ2-3	CASKGQGALGTDTQYF	TGTGCCAGCAAGGGACAGGGGGCGCTTGGCACAGATACGCAGTATTTT
-	-	TRBV3-1/TRBV3-2	TRBJ1-5	CASSQDTGNQPQHF	TGTGCCAGCAGCCAAGATACAGGGAATCAGCCCCAGCATTTT
-	-	TRBV9	TRBJ2-2	CASSVGVGNTGELFF	TGTGCCAGCAGCGTCGGGGTAGGGAACACCGGGGAGCTGTTTTTT
few	-	TRBV7-2	TRBJ1-4	CASSPVRLPAGKLFF	TGTGCCAGCAGTCCTGTAAGGTTGCCAGCGGGAAAACTGTTTTTT
-	TRBD1	TRBV11-2	TRBJ1-1	CASSLDPRTGEAFF	TGTGCCAGCAGCTTAGATCCCCGGACAGGTGAAGCTTTCTTT
-	-	TRBV12-3/TRBV12-4	TRBJ1-1	CASSLKTDTEAFF	TGTGCCAGCAGTTTAAAAACAGACACTGAAGCTTTCTTT
-	-	TRBV5-1	TRBJ1-2	CASSLERYGYTF	TGCGCCAGCAGCTTGGAGAGGTATGGCTACACCTTC
-	TRBD1	TRBV28	TRBJ1-1	CASRPIGTGDPEAFF	TGTGCCAGTAGACCTATAGGGACAGGGGACCCTGAAGCTTTCTTT
-	-	TRBV30	TRBJ2-5	CASQVAVRETQYF	TGTGCCTCACAGGTGGCGGTACGGGAGACCCAGTACTTC